This is a list of T cell receptor beta chains from one sample in a study of blood T cell repertoires in COVID-19. Using immunoSEQ multiplex PCR, the repertoire was profiled, and TCRdb retains in-frame clones only, with some absent. The data show about 250,000 clones, approximately 86% seen once. The sequencing input was peripheral blood. Every receptor here comes from a woman aged 60 to 75 who had recovered from COVID-19. Each CDR3 is given with its conserved first and last residue. Fields, in order: clone size, D gene, J gene, V gene, CDR3 protein, CDR3 DNA. D genes are given only for firm matches. Expanded clones get a size class; other rows say once, few or many, or leave the size out.

clone_size: .
d_call: .
j_call: TRBJ1-5
v_call: TRBV4-1
cdr3_aa: CASSRAGGGLGPQHF
cdr3_nt: TGCGCCAGCAGCCGAGCGGGAGGCGGTTTAGGGCCCCAGCATTTT

clone_size: .
d_call: TRBD1
j_call: TRBJ2-1
v_call: TRBV28
cdr3_aa: CASRIGQDPYNEQFF
cdr3_nt: TGTGCCAGCAGGATAGGACAGGATCCCTACAATGAGCAGTTCTTC

clone_size: .
d_call: .
j_call: TRBJ1-2
v_call: TRBV29-1
cdr3_aa: CSVEDYYTF
cdr3_nt: TGCAGCGTTGAAGATTATTACACCTTC

clone_size: .
d_call: .
j_call: TRBJ2-3
v_call: TRBV19
cdr3_aa: CASSIWGSTDTQYF
cdr3_nt: TGTGCCAGTAGTATATGGGGCAGCACAGATACGCAGTATTTT

clone_size: .
d_call: TRBD1
j_call: TRBJ1-2
v_call: TRBV9
cdr3_aa: CASSPTGDFYGYTF
cdr3_nt: TGTGCCAGCAGCCCGACAGGGGACTTCTATGGCTACACCTTC

clone_size: once
d_call: .
j_call: TRBJ1-1
v_call: TRBV29-1
cdr3_aa: CSVQGSTEAFF
cdr3_nt: TGCAGCGTTCAGGGTAGCACTGAAGCTTTCTTT

clone_size: few
d_call: .
j_call: TRBJ2-3
v_call: TRBV9
cdr3_aa: CASSAHWGRGLRTDTQYF
cdr3_nt: TGTGCCAGCAGCGCGCATTGGGGGCGGGGGCTACGCACAGATACGCAGTATTTT

clone_size: .
d_call: .
j_call: TRBJ1-2
v_call: TRBV5-4
cdr3_aa: CASSSTGRGGYTF
cdr3_nt: TGTGCCAGCAGCTCCACAGGGCGAGGTGGCTACACCTTC

clone_size: .
d_call: TRBD1
j_call: TRBJ1-2
v_call: TRBV5-1
cdr3_aa: CASSFGTDYGYTF
cdr3_nt: TGCGCCAGCAGCTTCGGGACAGACTATGGCTACACCTTC

clone_size: .
d_call: TRBD2
j_call: TRBJ2-2
v_call: TRBV18
cdr3_aa: CASLTSGGTGELFF
cdr3_nt: TGTGCCAGCCTTACTAGCGGGGGCACCGGGGAGCTGTTTTTT

clone_size: .
d_call: .
j_call: TRBJ2-3
v_call: TRBV5-4
cdr3_aa: CASSLGLTDTQYF
cdr3_nt: TGTGCCAGCAGCTTGGGGCTCACAGATACGCAGTATTTT

clone_size: .
d_call: TRBD2
j_call: TRBJ2-1
v_call: TRBV5-4
cdr3_aa: CASSLGRGGFDEQFF
cdr3_nt: TGTGCCAGCAGCTTGGGACGGGGGGGCTTTGATGAGCAGTTCTTC

clone_size: .
d_call: TRBD2
j_call: TRBJ2-3
v_call: TRBV3-1/TRBV3-2
cdr3_aa: CASSQGLAGDTDTQYF
cdr3_nt: TGTGCCAGCAGCCAGGGTCTAGCGGGGGACACAGATACGCAGTATTTT

clone_size: few
d_call: .
j_call: TRBJ1-2
v_call: TRBV20-1
cdr3_aa: CSEQGGYGYTF
cdr3_nt: TGCAGTGAACAGGGCGGCTATGGCTACACCTTC

clone_size: .
d_call: .
j_call: TRBJ2-7
v_call: TRBV18
cdr3_aa: CASSPDRSTLYEQYF
cdr3_nt: TGTGCCAGCTCCCCCGATCGGAGTACTCTTTACGAGCAGTACTTC

clone_size: .
d_call: .
j_call: TRBJ2-3
v_call: TRBV6-5
cdr3_aa: CASTRRRAPTDTQYF
cdr3_nt: TGTGCCAGCACTAGGCGGAGAGCTCCCACAGATACGCAGTATTTT

clone_size: .
d_call: .
j_call: TRBJ2-1
v_call: TRBV7-3
cdr3_aa: CASSLMGSALNNEQFF
cdr3_nt: TGTGCCAGCAGCTTAATGGGTAGCGCGCTAAACAATGAGCAGTTCTTC

clone_size: few
d_call: TRBD1
j_call: TRBJ1-6
v_call: TRBV5-1
cdr3_aa: CASSNGTGSSYNSPLHF
cdr3_nt: TGCGCCAGCAGCAACGGGACAGGGAGCTCCTATAATTCACCCCTCCACTTT

clone_size: .
d_call: TRBD1
j_call: TRBJ1-4
v_call: TRBV6-5
cdr3_aa: CASQGQGYEKLFF
cdr3_nt: TGTGCCAGTCAAGGACAGGGTTATGAAAAACTGTTTTTT

clone_size: .
d_call: TRBD1
j_call: TRBJ1-6
v_call: TRBV7-3
cdr3_aa: CASSLTDRVTNSPLHF
cdr3_nt: TGTGCCAGCAGCTTAACCGACAGGGTAACGAATTCACCCCTCCACTTT

clone_size: .
d_call: TRBD1
j_call: TRBJ2-1
v_call: TRBV7-3
cdr3_aa: CASSLSGQGWYNEQFF
cdr3_nt: TGTGCCAGCAGCTTAAGTGGACAGGGTTGGTACAATGAGCAGTTCTTC

clone_size: .
d_call: TRBD2
j_call: TRBJ2-1
v_call: TRBV7-3
cdr3_aa: CASSPRTSGDNEQFF
cdr3_nt: TGTGCCAGCAGCCCCCGCACTAGCGGGGACAATGAGCAGTTCTTC

clone_size: .
d_call: .
j_call: TRBJ1-6
v_call: TRBV4-1
cdr3_aa: CASSWVVGANSPLHF
cdr3_nt: TGCGCCAGCAGCTGGGTTGTGGGCGCGAATTCACCCCTCCACTTT

clone_size: once
d_call: TRBD1
j_call: TRBJ2-7
v_call: TRBV10-1
cdr3_aa: CASRLQGAVYEQYF
cdr3_nt: TGCGCCAGCAGACTACAGGGGGCCGTCTACGAGCAGTACTTC

clone_size: .
d_call: TRBD1
j_call: TRBJ1-2
v_call: TRBV29-1
cdr3_aa: CSVEAGGGYGYTF
cdr3_nt: TGCAGCGTTGAAGCAGGGGGAGGCTATGGCTACACCTTC

clone_size: few
d_call: TRBD1
j_call: TRBJ2-1
v_call: TRBV7-9
cdr3_aa: CASRPGKGAGYNEQFF
cdr3_nt: TGTGCCAGCCGCCCGGGGAAGGGGGCAGGCTACAATGAGCAGTTCTTC

clone_size: .
d_call: TRBD1
j_call: TRBJ2-2
v_call: TRBV2
cdr3_aa: CASSRGRGTGELFF
cdr3_nt: TGTGCCAGCAGCAGGGGGAGAGGGACCGGGGAGCTGTTTTTT

clone_size: .
d_call: .
j_call: TRBJ2-3
v_call: TRBV5-1
cdr3_aa: CASSRQSSTDTQYF
cdr3_nt: TGCGCCAGCAGTCGACAGTCTAGCACAGATACGCAGTATTTT

clone_size: .
d_call: TRBD2
j_call: TRBJ2-1
v_call: TRBV4-2
cdr3_aa: CASSQDRTSNEQFF
cdr3_nt: TGTGCCAGCAGCCAAGATCGGACTAGCAATGAGCAGTTCTTC

clone_size: .
d_call: TRBD2
j_call: TRBJ2-3
v_call: TRBV28
cdr3_aa: CASSLSSGGTTDTQYF
cdr3_nt: TGTGCCAGCAGTTTATCTAGCGGGGGGACCACAGATACGCAGTATTTT

clone_size: .
d_call: TRBD2
j_call: TRBJ2-5
v_call: TRBV7-2
cdr3_aa: CASRAPWSSGAGTQYF
cdr3_nt: TGTGCCAGCAGAGCACCTTGGTCTAGCGGGGCGGGGACCCAGTACTTC

clone_size: .
d_call: .
j_call: TRBJ1-3
v_call: TRBV7-2
cdr3_aa: CASSLQVVGLYSGNTIYF
cdr3_nt: TGTGCCAGCAGCTTACAGGTCGTCGGACTGTACTCTGGAAACACCATATATTTT

clone_size: .
d_call: .
j_call: TRBJ2-5
v_call: TRBV5-6
cdr3_aa: CASLLGAIQETQYF
cdr3_nt: TGTGCCAGTCTCCTGGGGGCCATACAAGAGACCCAGTACTTC

clone_size: .
d_call: .
j_call: TRBJ1-2
v_call: TRBV4-1
cdr3_aa: CASSQGSQGGGYTF
cdr3_nt: TGCGCCAGCAGCCAAGGTTCACAGGGTGGCGGCTACACCTTC

clone_size: once
d_call: .
j_call: TRBJ2-7
v_call: TRBV11-2
cdr3_aa: CASSSPQGYEQYF
cdr3_nt: TGTGCCAGCAGCTCTCCACAGGGTTACGAGCAGTACTTC

clone_size: .
d_call: TRBD1
j_call: TRBJ1-5
v_call: TRBV11-2
cdr3_aa: CASSISPGQGHQPQHF
cdr3_nt: TGTGCCAGCAGCATCTCCCCGGGACAGGGACATCAGCCCCAGCATTTT

clone_size: .
d_call: .
j_call: TRBJ2-5
v_call: TRBV29-1
cdr3_aa: CSVAAGRELYQETQYF
cdr3_nt: TGCAGCGTTGCGGCAGGGCGTGAATTGTACCAAGAGACCCAGTACTTC

clone_size: .
d_call: .
j_call: TRBJ2-5
v_call: TRBV5-1
cdr3_aa: CASSLAARQETQYF
cdr3_nt: TGCGCCAGCAGCTTGGCCGCCAGACAAGAGACCCAGTACTTC

clone_size: once
d_call: .
j_call: TRBJ1-3
v_call: TRBV2
cdr3_aa: CASQGSVRGNTIYF
cdr3_nt: TGTGCCAGCCAGGGAAGCGTTAGGGGAAACACCATATATTTT

clone_size: .
d_call: TRBD1
j_call: TRBJ2-7
v_call: TRBV2
cdr3_aa: CASSEGTGLLYEQYF
cdr3_nt: TGTGCCAGCAGTGAAGGGACAGGGTTATTATACGAGCAGTACTTC

clone_size: .
d_call: TRBD1
j_call: TRBJ1-2
v_call: TRBV4-2
cdr3_aa: CASSQAGQGRNYGYTF
cdr3_nt: TGTGCCAGCAGCCAAGCCGGACAGGGGAGGAACTATGGCTACACCTTC

clone_size: .
d_call: .
j_call: TRBJ2-1
v_call: TRBV19
cdr3_aa: CASTGRAPGSVDEQFF
cdr3_nt: TGTGCCAGTACCGGACGGGCGCCAGGGTCGGTCGATGAGCAGTTCTTC

clone_size: .
d_call: .
j_call: TRBJ2-1
v_call: TRBV14
cdr3_aa: CASSQVAGGQYNEQFF
cdr3_nt: TGTGCCAGCAGCCAAGTCGCCGGGGGGCAGTACAATGAGCAGTTCTTC

clone_size: .
d_call: TRBD1
j_call: TRBJ1-2
v_call: TRBV3-1/TRBV3-2
cdr3_aa: CASSQLIQGWGYTF
cdr3_nt: TGTGCCAGCAGCCAATTGATACAGGGGTGGGGCTACACCTTC

clone_size: .
d_call: TRBD1
j_call: TRBJ1-5
v_call: TRBV19
cdr3_aa: CASTLRSYRGSQPQHF
cdr3_nt: TGTGCCAGTACCCTTCGGTCTTACAGGGGTAGTCAGCCCCAGCATTTT

clone_size: once
d_call: TRBD2
j_call: TRBJ2-4
v_call: TRBV5-4
cdr3_aa: CASSVGGTNKNIQYF
cdr3_nt: TGTGCCAGCAGCGTGGGGGGGACTAACAAAAACATTCAGTACTTC

clone_size: .
d_call: TRBD1
j_call: TRBJ1-5
v_call: TRBV18
cdr3_aa: CASSFDRDSNQPQHF
cdr3_nt: TGTGCCAGCTCTTTCGACAGGGATAGCAATCAGCCCCAGCATTTT